These 21 T cell receptor beta chains share one sample of origin, sequenced in a study of control samples from healthy donors and cancer patients. Clones were read by immunoSEQ multiplex PCR, and TCRdb kept only the in-frame ones, dropping some. The table lists roughly 150,000 clones, 92% of them singletons. The sample taken for sequencing was blood. The receptors derive from a woman in her 30s in good health.

The chain uses TRBV10-3 and TRBJ1-1; D might be TRBD1 (6 bases). Germline-derived CDR1 and CDR2 are ENHRY and SYGVKD. The length of the CDR3 is 13 residues. Trimming took off 7 bases at V and 1 base at J, with 10 bases between the two ends. Here the CDR3 DNA reads TGTGCCATCACCGCGGACAGGAACACTGAAGCTTTCTTT. Its protein product is CAITADRNTEAFF.

This clone is a singleton in its sample. This rearrangement joins TRBV6-5 to TRBJ1-3, with TRBD1 matching over 7 bases. Trimming removed 6 bases from V and 2 bases from J; junction bases left unmatched: 4. Germline V gene lookup returns CDR1 MNHEY and CDR2 SVGAGI. The CDR3 has 14 residues. As DNA, the CDR3 is TGTGCCAGCAGGAGGGGGCTCGCTGGAAACACCATATATTTT. As protein: CASRRGLAGNTIYF.

The chain employs TRBV7-8 and TRBJ2-7; 7 bases map to TRBD1. This CDR3 is built from 15 residues. Trimming removed 5 bases from V and 2 bases from J; junction bases left unmatched: 9. Germline values: CDR1 SGHVS, CDR2 FQNEAQ. The CDR3, as DNA: TGTGCCAGCAGCACCAGACGGGACAGTACCTACGAGCAGTACTTC. Translated, it gives CASSTRRDSTYEQYF.

The genes are TRBV12-3 or TRBV12-4 and TRBJ2-6; D remains unclear. CDR3 size: 11 residues. Trimming took off 1 base at V and 10 bases at J, with 2 bases between the two ends. The chain's CDR3 is CASSLGNVLTF. The CDR3 DNA reads as TGTGCCAGCAGTTTAGGGAACGTCCTGACTTTC.

V and J are TRBV18 and TRBJ2-1, with TRBD1 matching over 10 bases. The length of the CDR3 is 19 residues. V lost 2 bases, J lost 9 bases, and 19 bases stayed unmatched. Per the germline V gene, CDR1 is KGHSH and CDR2 is LQKENI. The DNA of the CDR3 is TGTGCCAGCTCACCATTCCCCCCACAGTCGACAGGGGGCTCGAGTGAGCAGTTCTTC. Translated: CASSPFPPQSTGGSSEQFF.

The chain has TRBV2 and TRBJ2-1; either TRBD1 or TRBD2 may supply D (7 bases each). Looked up from germline, CDR1 is SNHLY and CDR2 is FYNNEI. Trimming left V 7 bases short and J 5 bases short, with 18 bases between. The CDR3 contains 15 residues. In DNA, the CDR3 is TGTGCCAGCACCCCCGGGGGGACAGCTAACAATGAGCAGTTCTTC. Its protein is CASTPGGTANNEQFF.

This sequence joins TRBV7-8 and TRBJ2-5; D perhaps matches TRBD1 (6 bases). Germline-derived CDR1 and CDR2 are SGHVS and FQNEAQ. The CDR3 sequence is 14 residues long. V was shortened by 4 bases and J by 5 bases, with 14 bases between the two germline ends. This CDR3 reads CASSSDRPRETQYF. CDR3 nucleotide sequence: TGTGCCAGCAGCTCAGACAGGCCGAGGGAGACCCAGTACTTC.

The chain uses TRBV5-1 and TRBJ1-1, with D perhaps TRBD1 (5 bases). V gave up 4 bases and J gave up 1 base, with 20 bases separating them. CDR3 length: 17 amino acids. Per the germline V gene, CDR1 is SGHRS and CDR2 is YFSETQ. The CDR3 DNA reads as TGCGCCAGCAGCGACCGGGGGGGTCTCCTCGGGAACACTGAAGCTTTCTTT. Protein: CASSDRGGLLGNTEAFF.

The chain joins TRBV30 to TRBJ1-2, with no clear D. In germline, CDR1 is GTSNPN, CDR2 SVGIG (reference sequence). Trimming took off 2 bases at V and 5 bases at J, with 6 bases between the two ends. This CDR3 is 11 amino acids long. The DNA of the CDR3 is TGTGCCTGGAGTACAGCTTATGGCTACACCTTC. This translates into CAWSTAYGYTF.

This chain uses TRBV12-3 or TRBV12-4 with TRBJ2-7, with 13 bases that match TRBD2. This CDR3 comprises 13 residues. The V segment lost 8 bases and the J segment 4 bases; nucleotides outside the gene matches: 2. The CDR3 DNA follows: TGTGCCAGCGGGACTAGCGGGGAATACGAGCAGTACTTC. It translates to CASGTSGEYEQYF.

The table lists this clone with a count of one. This chain joins TRBV14 and TRBJ1-2; D is unresolved. Looked up from germline, CDR1 is SGHDN and CDR2 is FVKESK. Between the trimmed V and J ends, which lost 2 bases and 2 bases, there was a span of 3 bases. The CDR3 consists of 12 residues. The CDR3: CASSQHNYGYTF. CDR3 bases: TGTGCCAGCAGCCAACACAACTATGGCTACACCTTC. The variable domain in full, with the rest retrieved from reference TRBV14 and TRBJ1-2, is EAGVTQFPSHSVIEKGQTVTLRCDPISGHDNLYWYRRVMGKEIKFLLHFVKESKQDESGMPNNRFLAERTGGTYSTLKVQPAELEDSGVYFCASSQHNYGYTFGSGTRLTVV.

This sequence joins TRBV6-5 and TRBJ1-5; D not resolved. The germline CDR1 and CDR2 sequences are MNHEY and SVGAGI. V lost 2 bases and J 7 bases, leaving 12 bases between the germline ends. This CDR3 has 14 amino acids. The CDR3 reads CASSYRGPGQPQHF. In nucleotides, the CDR3 is TGTGCCAGCAGTTACAGAGGGCCGGGGCAGCCCCAGCATTTT.

DNA for the CDR3: TGTGCCAGCAGCCGGAAGACAGGTCCAGGAAACACCATATATTTT. It yields the protein CASSRKTGPGNTIYF. V gene TRBV5-4 combines with J gene TRBJ1-3; a weak D match, TRBD1 (6 bases). This CDR3 is 15 amino acids long. Per germline, CDR1 SGHNT and CDR2 YYREEE (reference sequence). V lost 4 bases and J 4 bases, leaving 15 bases between the germline ends.

This chain connects TRBV5-1 to TRBJ2-3, with D perhaps TRBD1 or TRBD2 (5 bases each). CDR1 is SGHRS, CDR2 YFSETQ, per germline. This CDR3 spans 15 amino acids. Between the trimmed V and J ends, which lost 0 bases and 4 bases, there was a span of 12 bases. CDR3 coding DNA: TGCGCCAGCAGCTTGGGTGAGAGGGGTCCAGATACGCAGTATTTT. It specifies CASSLGERGPDTQYF.

This chain's CDR3 is CSASRGQGAGEQYF. The CDR3 nucleotides read TGCAGTGCTAGTCGGGGACAGGGGGCGGGGGAGCAGTACTTC. The rearrangement uses TRBV20-1 and TRBJ2-7, with 12 nucleotides matching TRBD1. CDR3 length: 14 amino acids. Germline values: CDR1 DFQATT, CDR2 SNEGSKA (reference sequence). V lost 3 bases to trimming and J lost 7 bases; unmatched junction nucleotides: 7.

J is TRBJ1-5 and V is TRBV10-3; D gene ambiguous. The V end was cut by 3 bases, the J end by 3 bases, with 6 bases between. In germline, CDR1 is ENHRY, CDR2 SYGVKD. CDR3 length: 13 residues. This CDR3 is CAISEGNNQPQHF. Written as DNA, the CDR3 is TGTGCCATCAGTGAAGGCAACAATCAGCCCCAGCATTTT.

The chain carries TRBV2 and TRBJ2-3; D unclear. There are 15 residues in the CDR3. Per germline, CDR1 SNHLY and CDR2 FYNNEI. With 7 bases removed from V and 0 bases from J, the gap between germline ends came to 14 bases. CDR3 in DNA: TGTGCCAGCACCTGGCCCATGGATAGCACAGATACGCAGTATTTT. Its translation is CASTWPMDSTDTQYF.

This clone was counted once. The chain is built from TRBV11-3 and TRBJ2-7, with D perhaps TRBD2 (5 bases). The CDR3 runs 13 residues. Trimming removed 4 bases from V and 6 bases from J, with 13 bases in between. Per germline, CDR1 SGHNT and CDR2 YENEEA. Written as DNA, the CDR3 is TGTGCCAGCAGCTCCGCTACTAGGTCCGAGCAGTACTTC. Translated, it gives CASSSATRSEQYF.

The rearrangement uses TRBV7-2 and TRBJ2-2; D is undetermined. There are 14 residues in the CDR3. Trimming left V 5 bases short and J 2 bases short, with 9 bases between. Germline-derived CDR1 and CDR2 are SGHTA and FQGNSA. The CDR3: CASSPTRNTGELFF. The CDR3 bases are TGTGCCAGCAGCCCAACCCGAAACACCGGGGAGCTGTTTTTT.

This clone occurred many times. The chain uses TRBV25-1 and TRBJ2-7; D possibly corresponds to TRBD2 (5 bases). The CDR3 runs to 13 residues. The germline CDR1 and CDR2 sequences are MGHDK and SYGVNS. The CDR3 region is CSPKGTGTYEQYF. CDR3 nucleotide sequence: TGTTCGCCGAAAGGAACGGGAACCTACGAGCAGTACTTC.

The J gene is TRBJ1-1, the V gene TRBV28; 7 bases align to TRBD1. The V gene end was trimmed by 7 bases and the J gene end by 0 bases; junction bases not matched to a gene: 2. Germline assignment: CDR1 MDHEN and CDR2 SYDVKM. This CDR3 is 13 amino acids long. This CDR3 is CASKGQLNTEAFF. The CDR3 DNA follows: TGTGCCAGCAAGGGACAGCTGAACACTGAAGCTTTCTTT.